This TCR beta chain was recovered during a study of cytomegalovirus exposure and HLA in healthy donors. Across the whole study: Caucasian-associated ancestry cluster membership applied to 75% to 85% of approximately 400 genotyped donors.

On this clone: The antigen is unknown.

Use of 60 Vbeta and 13 Jbeta primers characterized the PCR. TCRdb keeps only in-frame clones here, not all; method: immunoSEQ multiplex PCR. The table records roughly 90,000 clones, 84% of them present only once. The germline V and J ends were trimmed by 2 bases and 7 bases, with 13 bases remaining between them. The CDR3 loop spans 13 amino acids. The germline CDR1 and CDR2 sequences are SGHNT and YYREEE (reference sequence). Healthy people donating bone marrow made up the donors. Study-level findings and limits: The authors enumerated 180 or so TCR beta chains as linked to cytomegalovirus. A likely sequencing artifact accounted for one observed cluster of highly shared sequence variants.

The V and J genes are TRBV5-4 and TRBJ2-7; a possible D gene is TRBD1 (5 bases). The receptor comes from a man between 18 and 29 years old in good health and CMV-seronegative. Sequencing was performed on PBMCs. CDR3 DNA sequence: TGTGCCAGCAGCTTTGACAGATCAAGGGAGCAGTACTTC. Translated, it gives CASSFDRSREQYF.